Listed here are 3 T cell receptor beta chains from one sample, sequenced in a study of OX40 agonist ivuxolimab in advanced cancers. This table comes from immunoSEQ multiplex PCR, and its TCRdb copy is limited to in-frame clones, with some not included. The data hold about 22,000 clones, with 70% to 90% observed a single time. The sequencing here drew on CD4+ or CD8+ T cells sorted from blood, taken in a trial of the OX40 agonist ivuxolimab. The receptors originated from an adult with an advanced solid tumor such as melanoma, head and neck, liver or kidney cancer.

The V gene is TRBV28, the J gene TRBJ2-1, with D possibly TRBD2 on 6 matching bases. Germline V gives CDR1 MDHEN, CDR2 SYDVKM. There are 17 residues in the CDR3. Trimming removed 6 bases at V and 0 bases at J, with 18 bases between. The CDR3, as DNA: TGTGCCAGCAGAAACCCGGGACTTCCGAGCTCCTACAATGAGCAGTTCTTC. It is translated as CASRNPGLPSSYNEQFF. The complete variable domain, with remaining parts taken from reference TRBV28 and TRBJ2-1, reads DVKVTQSSRYLVKRTGEKVFLECVQDMDHENMFWYRQDPGLGLRLIYFSYDVKMKEKGDIPEGYSVSREKKERFSLILESASTNQTSMYLCASRNPGLPSSYNEQFFGPGTRLTVL.

The J gene is TRBJ1-2, the V gene TRBV4-3; D may be TRBD1 (5 bases). The V and J ends lost 1 base and 6 bases respectively, with 15 bases between them. This CDR3 is built from 15 residues. The V gene's germline CDR1 is LGHNA and CDR2 YSLEER. CDR3 sequence reads: CASSQGLAGQNGYTF. In nucleotides, the CDR3 is TGCGCCAGCAGCCAAGGTCTAGCAGGGCAGAATGGCTACACCTTC.

This clone showed up just once. The genes are TRBV28 and TRBJ2-3; D is uncertain. Trimming pared 2 bases from V and 9 bases from J, leaving 12 bases between. This CDR3 is built from 13 residues. Germline V gene data show CDR1 as MDHEN and CDR2 as SYDVKM. The CDR3 reads CASSLQILGTQYF. DNA for the CDR3: TGTGCCAGCAGTTTACAGATCCTTGGGACGCAGTATTTT. The entire variable domain, with the rest obtained from reference TRBV28 and TRBJ2-3, is as follows: DVKVTQSSRYLVKRTGEKVFLECVQDMDHENMFWYRQDPGLGLRLIYFSYDVKMKEKGDIPEGYSVSREKKERFSLILESASTNQTSMYLCASSLQILGTQYFGPGTRLTVL.